One T cell receptor beta chain is described in this entry. The antigen remains unidentified. This entry is derived from a study of beta chain features in type 1 diabetes. Study-level findings and limits: The cDNA sequencing approach could over-represent high-TCR-expressing cells. Moderate but significant shortening of TCRB CDR3s was recorded in all four CD4+ subsets from Type 1 diabetes patients. Insertions at VDJ junctions were less frequent in type 1 diabetes patients. These patients also deleted more nucleotides at the same junctions.

Trimming cost V 4 bases and J 4 bases; bases outside gene matches: 5. Germline V gene lookup returns CDR1 SGHTA and CDR2 FQGNSA. CDR3 length: 15 residues. The collection from each donor was one heparinised blood draw averaging roughly 110 mL. Sorting with CD45RO/CCR7/CD25/CD127/CD95/CD27 yielded naive, central memory, regulatory and stem-like memory CD4+ cells. The authors reverse transcribed all of the isolated RNA, so sequencing captured expressed TCRB transcripts. Method: immunoSEQ multiplex PCR; TCRdb's copy keeps in-frame clones and lacks some. The profile shows about 400,000 clones, roughly 13% of them singletons.

Sequences were obtained from naive CD4+ T cells from blood. The rearrangement joins TRBV7-2 to TRBJ2-3; 10 bases are shared with TRBD2. This clonotype was sampled from a woman in her late teens or twenties with type 1 diabetes. The DNA for the CDR3 is TGTGCCAGCAGCTGGATAGCGGGAGGACCAGATACGCAGTATTTT. This translates into CASSWIAGGPDTQYF.